This T cell receptor (beta chain) emerged from a study of cytomegalovirus exposure and HLA in healthy donors. PCR employed 60 Vbeta and 13 Jbeta primers. Sequencing was performed with immunoSEQ multiplex PCR; in TCRdb, only in-frame clones are kept and a portion is missing. The table has some 98,000 clones, about 83% seen once; the top ten hold 3% to 4.5%. V gave up 4 bases and J gave up 4 bases; unmatched junction bases: 4. The CDR3 has 15 amino acids. Germline CDR1 and CDR2: SEHNR and FQNEAQ (reference sequence). The sample consisted of PBMCs. The rearrangement links TRBV7-9 to TRBJ2-7; TRBD2 matches 13 bases. The sequence was obtained from a female donor in good health and CMV-seropositive. The CDR3 reads CASSWTTSGRYEQYF. CDR3 sequence (DNA): TGTGCCAGCAGCTGGACGACTAGCGGGAGGTACGAGCAGTACTTC.